The 12 T cell receptor beta chains below all came from one sample that was sequenced in a study of OX40 agonist ivuxolimab in advanced cancers. Here immunoSEQ multiplex PCR was the method, and the copy in TCRdb shows in-frame clones only, minus some. The table shows 70,000 to 90,000 clones, with about 88% occurring only once. Sequenced here: CD4+ or CD8+ T cells sorted from blood, sampled in a trial of the OX40 agonist ivuxolimab. The receptor source for this set is an adult with an advanced solid tumor such as melanoma, head and neck, liver or kidney cancer.

The chain uses TRBV18 and TRBJ1-1; 7 nucleotides match TRBD1. The CDR3 is 15 residues long. V dropped 4 bases and J dropped 1; count of bases not matched to a gene: 6. Germline values: CDR1 KGHSH, CDR2 LQKENI. The CDR3 spells CASSRKGAGNTEAFF. The CDR3 nucleotides are TGTGCCAGCTCACGGAAGGGGGCGGGGAACACTGAAGCTTTCTTT.

The chain joins TRBV6-6 to TRBJ1-6; D is uncertain. CDR3 length equals 15 residues. V lost 4 bases to trimming and J lost 8 bases, with 15 bases between them. Germline-derived CDR1 and CDR2 are MNHNY and SVGAGI (reference sequence). The CDR3 sequence: CASSSPAKGDSPLHF. CDR3 sequence (DNA): TGTGCCAGCAGTTCCCCGGCGAAGGGAGATTCACCCCTCCACTTT.

This chain uses TRBV9 with TRBJ1-1, with D hard to call. Germline V gives CDR1 SGDLS, CDR2 YYNGEE. V gave up 4 bases and J gave up 1 base, with 8 bases separating them. There are 13 residues in the CDR3. The CDR3 reads CASSRAANTEAFF. CDR3 nucleotides: TGTGCCAGCAGCCGAGCTGCGAACACTGAAGCTTTCTTT. The full variable domain, rest sourced from reference TRBV9 and TRBJ1-1, is DSGVTQTPKHLITATGQRVTLRCSPRSGDLSVYWYQQSLDQGLQFLIQYYNGEERAKGNILERFSAQQFPDLHSELNLSSLELGDSALYFCASSRAANTEAFFGQGTRLTVV.

This rearrangement joins TRBV10-3 to TRBJ2-7, with a tentative D call TRBD2 (7 bases). Germline V CDR1 and CDR2: ENHRY, SYGVKD. The CDR3 totals 13 residues. The ends were cut back, 10 bases at V and 3 bases at J, with 16 bases in the middle. The CDR3 here is CATDAGASYEQYF. CDR3 nucleotides: TGTGCCACCGACGCGGGGGCAAGCTACGAGCAGTACTTC.

The rearrangement joins TRBV27 to TRBJ1-1; TRBD1 aligns across 8 bases. With 5 bases clipped from V and 3 bases from J, the junction kept 5 bases outside the gene matches. Germline CDR1 reads MNHEY; CDR2 reads SMNVEV (reference sequence). The CDR3 consists of 14 residues. The CDR3 nucleotides are TGTGCCAGCAGTGTTAGGACAGGGTACACTGAAGCTTTCTTT. This translates into CASSVRTGYTEAFF.

CDR3 nucleotide sequence: TGTGCCAGCAGAGAGGCAGGGGGTACGCAGTATTTT. Its protein is CASREAGGTQYF. The chain has TRBV2 and TRBJ2-3; 7 nucleotides agree with TRBD1. V was clipped by 6 bases and J by 8 bases; unmatched bases: 5. The CDR3 sequence is 12 residues long. Germline-derived CDR1 and CDR2 are SNHLY and FYNNEI.

V gene TRBV10-2 combines with J gene TRBJ1-6; TRBD1 matches 7 bases. The germline V gene has CDR1 WSHSY and CDR2 SAAADI. V was pared by 6 bases and J by 5 bases, with 4 bases of the junction left unmatched. The CDR3 is 14 residues long. The CDR3 DNA is TGCGCCAGCAGAGGGACAGCCAATAATTCACCCCTCCACTTT. Its translation: CASRGTANNSPLHF.

The V and J genes are TRBV7-9 and TRBJ1-2; weak D call: TRBD1 (6 bases). CDR1 is SEHNR and CDR2 is FQNEAQ in the germline V gene (reference sequence). This CDR3 has 14 residues. Between the trimmed V and J ends, which lost 10 bases and 8 bases, there was a span of 23 bases. Written as DNA, the CDR3 is TGTGCCACCAGAAGGTCGGGGGGCGTCGAAGGCTACACCTTC. Its translation is CATRRSGGVEGYTF.

The rearrangement joins TRBV18 to TRBJ2-3; D is perhaps TRBD1 (6 bases). Germline assignment: CDR1 KGHSH and CDR2 LQKENI. The V end was cut by 5 bases, the J end by 3 bases, with 15 bases between. The CDR3 loop spans 15 amino acids. For the CDR3, the DNA is TGTGCCAGCTCATCGGACAGTTATGGGACAGATACGCAGTATTTT. Translation gives CASSSDSYGTDTQYF.

This sequence joins TRBV5-1 and TRBJ2-5; D possibly uses TRBD1 or TRBD2 (5 bases each). The germline V gene encodes CDR1 SGHRS and CDR2 YFSETQ. The CDR3 covers 15 residues. The V end lost 5 bases, the J end lost 4 bases, and 18 bases lay between the germline ends. The CDR3 coding sequence is TGCGCCAGCAGTTATGATCCGGGGACGGGAGAGACCCAGTACTTC. Protein sequence: CASSYDPGTGETQYF.

The gene calls are TRBV19 and TRBJ2-7; D not resolved. Germline V gene lookup returns CDR1 LNHDA and CDR2 SQIVND (reference sequence). Trimming shortened V by 9 bases and J by 3 bases, and 15 bases separated the two germline ends. The CDR3 covers 13 residues. CDR3 region: CASTSGRSYEQYF. The CDR3 region has the DNA TGTGCCAGCACTTCAGGACGAAGCTACGAGCAGTACTTC.

The chain links TRBV30 to TRBJ2-2; D is uncertain. Per germline, CDR1 GTSNPN and CDR2 SVGIG (reference sequence). The CDR3 spans 15 residues. Trimming shortened V by 2 bases and J by 1 base, and 11 bases separated the two germline ends. The CDR3 DNA reads as TGTGCCTGGAGTCCGAAAGGGATGAACACCGGGGAGCTGTTTTTT. It encodes CAWSPKGMNTGELFF. The variable domain in full, with the rest retrieved from reference TRBV30 and TRBJ2-2, is SQTIHQWPATLVQPVGSPLSLECTVEGTSNPNLYWYRQAAGRGLQLLFYSVGIGQISSEVPQNLSASRPQDRQFILSSKKLLLSDSGFYLCAWSPKGMNTGELFFGEGSRLTVL.